This T cell receptor beta chain was captured by sequencing in a study of T cell responses to AZD1222 COVID-19 vaccine. Whole-study context: Second doses that came at about 4 or about 12 weeks were put together.

V was shortened by 4 bases and J by 5 bases, with 20 bases between the two germline ends. Per the germline V gene, CDR1 is SGHRS and CDR2 is YFSETQ. The CDR3 has 16 amino acids. The study's findings and limits: Repertoire sampling occurred only after the peak T cell response. CD4 TCRs linked to vaccination spanned spike, dominating at 160-218 and 743-854. Only a handful of individuals given AZD1222 were seropositive at baseline.

Notes on this clone: Its antigen is still unknown.

This table comes from immunoSEQ multiplex PCR, and its TCRdb copy is limited to in-frame clones, with some not included. The data show approximately 130,000 clones, 75% to 95% seen once. V gene TRBV5-1 combines with J gene TRBJ2-3; no clear D. This sequence was found in an adult in good health. Sequenced here: peripheral blood, sampled on day 0 of AZD1222 vaccination. Here the CDR3 reads CASSDRVGGPGDTQYF. DNA for the CDR3: TGCGCCAGCAGCGACCGGGTAGGCGGCCCCGGAGATACGCAGTATTTT.